This T cell receptor beta chain comes out of a study of blood T cell repertoires in COVID-19. At the level of the study: The origin of the acute and convalescent COVID-19 samples was the United States, Italy and Spain. Sample material is recorded as cDNA or gDNA derived from T cells, B-cell-depleted T cells, or PBMCs.

The authors' processing: The authors estimated nucleated cell counts from reference gene primer amplification. Clones were sequenced by immunoSEQ multiplex PCR, and TCRdb holds only the in-frame ones, with some missing. V and J calls and clone size are given by that table; D and trimming were obtained from the DNA. The sample holds about 230,000 clones, 65% to 85% seen once. V was trimmed by 5 bases and J by 3 bases, leaving 8 bases between them. CDR1 and CDR2 from the germline V gene are SGHTA and FQGNSA. The CDR3 has 13 residues. This clone was observed a single time. V usage is TRBV7-2 and J usage is TRBJ1-5; D remains ambiguous. What was sequenced was peripheral blood. The sequence derives from a man in his forties with active or convalescent COVID-19. This CDR3 is CASSVTSNQPQHF. Here the CDR3 DNA reads TGTGCCAGCAGCGTCACTTCCAATCAGCCCCAGCATTTT.